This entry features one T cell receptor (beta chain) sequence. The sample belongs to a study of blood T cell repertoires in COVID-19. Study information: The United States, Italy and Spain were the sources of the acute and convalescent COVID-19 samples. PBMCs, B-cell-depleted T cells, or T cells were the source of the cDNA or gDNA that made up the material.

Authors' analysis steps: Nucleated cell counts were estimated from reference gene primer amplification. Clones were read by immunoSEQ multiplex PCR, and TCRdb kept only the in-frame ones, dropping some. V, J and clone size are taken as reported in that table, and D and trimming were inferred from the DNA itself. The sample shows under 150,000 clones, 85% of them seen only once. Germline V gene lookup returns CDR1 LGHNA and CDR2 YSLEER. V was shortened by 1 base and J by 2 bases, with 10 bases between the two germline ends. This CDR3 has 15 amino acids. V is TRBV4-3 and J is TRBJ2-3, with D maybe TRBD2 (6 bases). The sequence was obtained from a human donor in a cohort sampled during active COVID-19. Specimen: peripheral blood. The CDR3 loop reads CASSQGGGTTDTQYF. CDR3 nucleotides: TGCGCCAGCAGCCAAGGGGGCGGGACCACAGATACGCAGTATTTT.